The rows below give T cell receptor beta chains drawn from one sample of a study of siplizumab effects on memory and regulatory T cells. Produced via immunoSEQ multiplex PCR; TCRdb's table is partial and in-frame only. The table shows about 120,000 clones, with approximately 92% occurring only once. Sequenced: non-Treg CD4+ T cells sorted from blood. Receptor source: a human donor in good health. Each CDR3 is given with its conserved first and last residue. Fields, in order: J gene, clone size, D gene, CDR3 length, V gene, CDR3 DNA, CDR3 protein. D genes are given only for firm matches. Only some rows state a clone size, as once, few, many or a class for expanded clones.

>TRBJ2-7|once|-|13|TRBV15
TGTGCCACCAGCGGCCCCCGAGGGGGCGAGCAGTACTTC
CATSGPRGGEQYF
>TRBJ2-7|once|-|14|TRBV29-1
TGCAGCGCCAGAACGGCCAGGGAAACCTACGAGCAGTACTTC
CSARTARETYEQYF
>TRBJ2-1|-|TRBD2|17|TRBV4-1
TGCGCCAGCAGCCAGCCTACTAGCGGGGGGGCTGTATATGAGCAGTTCTTC
CASSQPTSGGAVYEQFF
>TRBJ1-3|-|-|15|TRBV6-1
TGTGCCAGCAGTGAATTCTTAACGTCTGGAAACACCATATATTTT
CASSEFLTSGNTIYF
>TRBJ1-2|-|-|13|TRBV29-1
TGCAGCGTTGAAGGGCACCGGAACTATGGCTACACCTTC
CSVEGHRNYGYTF
>TRBJ2-4|-|TRBD2|18|TRBV7-2
TGTGCCAGCAGCCCGGGACTAGCGGGGACATTAGCCAAAAACATTCAGTACTTC
CASSPGLAGTLAKNIQYF
>TRBJ1-2|-|-|13|TRBV6-5
TGTGCCAGTAGGGGGGGTACTAACTATGGCTACACCTTC
CASRGGTNYGYTF
>TRBJ2-6|-|-|22|TRBV5-1
TGCGCCAGCAGCTTGATGTATAGTGGACACCCCGCTCAGAGCTCTGGGGCCAACGTCCTGACTTTC
CASSLMYSGHPAQSSGANVLTF
>TRBJ1-6|-|-|14|TRBV30
TGTGCCTTTCTCCCGGGGTGGGATAATTCACCCCTCCACTTT
CAFLPGWDNSPLHF
>TRBJ2-7|once|-|14|TRBV7-2
TGTGCCAGCAGCCAGCGCGGCCCCGGGCTGGAGCAGTACTTC
CASSQRGPGLEQYF
>TRBJ1-2|once|-|14|TRBV27
TGTGCCAGCACCCGGCGGGGTGGTAGCTATGGCTACACCTTC
CASTRRGGSYGYTF
>TRBJ2-2|-|-|14|TRBV5-1
TGCGCCAGCACCCTCGGCTCGAACACCGGGGAGCTGTTTTTT
CASTLGSNTGELFF
>TRBJ1-4|-|-|13|TRBV10-1
TGCGCCAGCAGTCCGGGACAATATGAAAAACTGTTTTTT
CASSPGQYEKLFF
>TRBJ2-5|-|-|13|TRBV5-1
TGCGCCAGCAGCCTGGTCGAGGGAGAGACCCAGTACTTC
CASSLVEGETQYF
>TRBJ1-2|-|-|15|TRBV28
TGTGCCAGCAGTTTCCTCCTACTGACTAACTATGGCTACACCTTC
CASSFLLLTNYGYTF
>TRBJ2-3|-|-|17|TRBV28
TGTGCCAGCAGTTGGGTTTGGGGGGGCCCTAACACAGATACGCAGTATTTT
CASSWVWGGPNTDTQYF
>TRBJ2-4|-|-|14|TRBV5-8
TGTGCCAGCAGCGGAAATACAGGATTGAACATTCAGTACTTC
CASSGNTGLNIQYF
>TRBJ2-5|-|-|15|TRBV11-3
TGTGCCAGCAGCTTGAATGACTGGCAGGGAGAGACCCAGTACTTC
CASSLNDWQGETQYF
>TRBJ2-7|-|TRBD1|14|TRBV6-5
TGTGCCAGCACCCCGGGACAGGGGTGGTACGAGCAGTACTTC
CASTPGQGWYEQYF
>TRBJ2-7|-|-|11|TRBV28
TGTGCCAGCAGTTCTCCCTACGAGCAGTACTTC
CASSSPYEQYF
>TRBJ1-2|-|-|13|TRBV6-6
TGTGCCAGCGGGGGACAAGAAAGGTATGGCTACACCTTC
CASGGQERYGYTF
>TRBJ2-3|once|TRBD2|14|TRBV7-2
TGTGCCAGCAGTTTTACTAGCGGGGGGGAGCAGCAGTATTTT
CASSFTSGGEQQYF
>TRBJ2-3|-|-|15|TRBV7-5
TGTGTCAGAAGCGAAGGACAGGCTAGCACAGATACGCAGTATTTT
CVRSEGQASTDTQYF
>TRBJ2-7|-|-|13|TRBV7-9
TGTGCCAGCAGCTTAGGGGACGTCTACGAGCAGTACTTC
CASSLGDVYEQYF
>TRBJ2-3|-|-|15|TRBV7-2
TGTGCCAGCAGCTTAGGAGGAGGCTCCATGGATACGCAGTATTTT
CASSLGGGSMDTQYF
>TRBJ2-7|-|TRBD1|18|TRBV5-6
TGTGCCAGCAGCTTGGGACCAGGGGGCGCGGGGTTTACCTACGAGCAGTACTTC
CASSLGPGGAGFTYEQYF
>TRBJ2-1|-|TRBD2|14|TRBV2
TGTGCCAGCAGTGAACTAGCGGGGGCCCCGGAGCAGTTCTTC
CASSELAGAPEQFF
>TRBJ2-7|-|TRBD1|14|TRBV18
TGTGCCAGCTCAACCGGACAGGGAATCTACGAGCAGTACTTC
CASSTGQGIYEQYF
>TRBJ1-2|-|-|15|TRBV11-2
TGTGCCAGCAGCGGCCAAGGATTGATCGGCTATGGCTACACCTTC
CASSGQGLIGYGYTF
>TRBJ2-3|-|-|14|TRBV7-9
TGTGCCAGCAGCTTTCTAGGGGCTTCAGATACGCAGTATTTT
CASSFLGASDTQYF
>TRBJ2-5|-|TRBD2|17|TRBV28
TGTGCCAGCAGTTTATCCCCTGCAGCGGGGGGGAGAGAGACCCAGTACTTC
CASSLSPAAGGRETQYF
>TRBJ2-5|-|-|17|TRBV11-2
TGTGCCAGCAGCTTAGAGGGCAGGGTTCAGGTTTTAGAGACCCAGTACTTC
CASSLEGRVQVLETQYF
>TRBJ2-4|-|-|11|TRBV20-1
TGCAGTGGTCCAGCCAAAAACATTCAGTACTTC
CSGPAKNIQYF
>TRBJ2-7|-|-|16|TRBV7-9
TGTGCCAGCAGCTTAGGGTGGTCAGTCGGCTCCTACGAGCAGTACTTC
CASSLGWSVGSYEQYF
>TRBJ2-7|-|TRBD2|17|TRBV11-2
TGTGCCAGCAGCTTCGGCCGACTAGCGGGGAATACCTACGAGCAGTACTTC
CASSFGRLAGNTYEQYF
>TRBJ2-7|-|-|13|TRBV11-1
TGTGCCAGCAGCGGTGCACCAATCTACGAGCAGTACTTC
CASSGAPIYEQYF
>TRBJ2-2|-|-|15|TRBV5-4
TGTGCCAGCAGCGCCGACAATCAGAACACCGGGGAGCTGTTTTTT
CASSADNQNTGELFF
>TRBJ2-1|-|TRBD2|12|TRBV7-9
TGTGCCAGCAGCTCGGGGGAGGGTGAGCAGTTCTTC
CASSSGEGEQFF
>TRBJ2-1|-|-|18|TRBV11-3
TGTGCCAGCAGCTCAGTTCGGGGCCAGGTGAGCTCCTACAATGAGCAGTTCTTC
CASSSVRGQVSSYNEQFF
>TRBJ2-1|-|-|19|TRBV4-3
TGCGCCAGCAGCGCGCGTGGATTTCTTAAGGGGAAAAACTACAATGAGCAGTTCTTC
CASSARGFLKGKNYNEQFF
>TRBJ2-7|-|-|13|TRBV18
TGTGCCAGCTCACCTGGGCTCACCTACGAGCAGTACTTC
CASSPGLTYEQYF
>TRBJ2-7|-|-|14|TRBV7-7
TGTGCCAGCAGCTTAGGTCCCACGGGCCACGAGCAGTACTTC
CASSLGPTGHEQYF
>TRBJ1-1|-|TRBD1|15|TRBV7-2
TGTGCCAGCAGCATACGACAGGGATCCGACACTGAAGCTTTCTTT
CASSIRQGSDTEAFF
>TRBJ1-5|-|-|14|TRBV6-1
TGTGCCAGCAGTGAAAGTCCGGGCAATCAGCCCCAGCATTTT
CASSESPGNQPQHF
>TRBJ2-7|-|-|15|TRBV7-2
TGTGCCAGCAGCTTAGGCCAGGGGACCCAGTACGAGCAGTACTTC
CASSLGQGTQYEQYF
>TRBJ2-3|-|TRBD1|14|TRBV10-1
TGCGCCAGCAGTAGGGACAGTAGCACAGATACGCAGTATTTT
CASSRDSSTDTQYF
>TRBJ2-5|-|-|16|TRBV2
TGTGCCAGCAGTGAAGGACAGCTTCGTAAGGGCGGGACCCAGTACTTC
CASSEGQLRKGGTQYF
>TRBJ1-2|-|-|14|TRBV9
TGTGCCAGCAGCGTAGCTCGGGGGAACTATGGCTACACCTTC
CASSVARGNYGYTF
>TRBJ2-7|-|-|14|TRBV7-4
TGTGCCAGCAGCCCCCAAACTTTTTTTTACGAGCAGTACTTC
CASSPQTFFYEQYF
>TRBJ1-3|-|TRBD1|18|TRBV4-3
TGCGCCAGCAGCCGCTTAGTCCCGGGACAGGGGACGGGAAACACCATATATTTT
CASSRLVPGQGTGNTIYF
>TRBJ1-2|few|TRBD1|14|TRBV28
TGTGCCAGCAGTTTCCACAGGGGGGTCTATGGCTACACCTTC
CASSFHRGVYGYTF
>TRBJ1-2|-|-|13|TRBV7-9
TGTGCCAGCAGCTTAATTGCTAACTATGGCTACACCTTC
CASSLIANYGYTF
>TRBJ1-1|-|-|14|TRBV6-5
TGTGCCAGCAGTTACGGACGACAGAGCACTGAAGCTTTCTTT
CASSYGRQSTEAFF